Shown below are 10 T cell receptor beta chains from a single sample sequenced in a study of tumor and adjacent non-tumor tissue in lung cancer. A modified ARM-PCR protocol with three rounds of nested PCR amplified TCRbeta. One entry per CDR3 protein results from TCRdb running MiXCR on the multiplex PCR reads. The sample yields around 80,000 distinct CDR3 sequences, approximately 82% seen once. The template was RNA from unsorted bulk tissue. More than 3 cm separated this lung sample from the edge of the tumor. The material sequenced was distant non-tumor lung tissue. These receptors all stem from a man in his sixties or seventies with non-small cell lung cancer.

Worth noting for this clonotype: The conserved phenylalanine or tryptophan normally closing the CDR3 is absent here, so this likely arose from a read error. The chain recombines TRBV4-3 with TRBJ1-2; 8 nucleotides line up with TRBD1. CDR1 is LGHNA and CDR2 is YSLEER in the germline V gene. CDR3 length equals 13 residues. CDR3 in DNA: TGCGCCAGCAGCCAAGAGACAGGGGATGGTTACACCATC. The encoded protein is CASSQETGDGYTI.

In this sample, this clonotype turned up many times. The gene calls are TRBV4-1 and TRBJ1-1, with D hard to call. This CDR3 contains 14 residues. Germline-derived CDR1 and CDR2 are MGHRA and YSYEKL. V lost 2 bases to trimming and J lost 4 bases, with 11 bases between them. The CDR3 reads CASSQTNWGTEAFF. CDR3 sequence (DNA): TGCGCCAGCAGCCAAACGAATTGGGGCACTGAAGCTTTCTTT.

A remark on this clonotype: One end of the junction is discordant with germline, which a read error may explain. V is TRBV7-9 and J is TRBJ1-6; D is undetermined. There are 12 residues in the CDR3. Germline CDR1 is SEHNR and CDR2 is FQNEAQ (reference sequence). The CDR3, as DNA: TGTGCCAGCAGCAACCGGGATTCACCCCTCAACTTT. Amino acid sequence: CASSNRDSPLNF.

Concerning this clonotype: The junction and the germline gene differ at one end; a read error may be behind it. The rearrangement joins TRBV20-1 to TRBJ1-4, with TRBD1 matching 7 bases. CDR1 is DFQATT and CDR2 is SNEGSKA in the germline V gene (reference sequence). The length of the CDR3 is 13 residues. The CDR3 nucleotides are TGCGGTGCTACAAAATCTTCGGGACAGAAACTGTTTTTT. Amino acid sequence: CGATKSSGQKLFF.

Note on this clonotype: The CDR3 ends on some other residue instead of the conserved phenylalanine or tryptophan, so this is likely a read error. The DNA is omitted, as the CDR3 cannot be located on it reliably, and the CDR3 follows TCRdb's listing. The rearrangement links TRBV11-1 to TRBJ1-1; no DNA check was done on the table's D call, TRBD1. Germline V gene data show CDR1 as SGHAT and CDR2 as FQDESV (reference sequence). The length of the CDR3 is 15 amino acids, counting both ends. CDR3 sequence: CASSLATAGDTEPFI.

This clonotype occurred a few times. This clone may be a read error of a much larger clone one base away. The rearrangement joins TRBV12-3 or TRBV12-4 to TRBJ1-2; 10 bases map to TRBD1. The CDR3 is made up of 18 amino acids. The CDR3 coding sequence is TGTGCCAGCAGTTTCGGGACAGGGGTTTGGACTACTAACTGTGGCTACACCTTC. This encodes CASSFGTGVWTTNCGYTF.

About this clonotype: Since a much larger clone is just one base distant, this may be a read error. J is TRBJ1-2 and V is TRBV5-4; unclear D gene. V gave up 0 bases and J gave up 5 bases, with 5 bases separating them. The germline V gene encodes CDR1 SGHNT and CDR2 YYREEE (reference sequence). CDR3 size: 12 residues. DNA for the CDR3: TGTGCCAGCAGCTTGGAAGATTATGGCTACACCTTC. This codes for CASSLEDYGYTF. The variable domain in full, completed from reference TRBV5-4 and TRBJ1-2, reads ETGVTQSPTHLIKTRGQQVTLRCSSQSGHNTVSWYQQALGQGPQFIFQYYREEENGRGNFPPRFSGLQFPNYSSELNVNALELDDSALYLCASSLEDYGYTFGSGTRLTVV.

A remark on this clonotype: The conserved closing phenylalanine or tryptophan is absent in this CDR3, likely reflecting a read error. V is TRBV28 and J is TRBJ1-6, with D unclear. Germline V CDR1 and CDR2: MDHEN, SYDVKM. The CDR3 spans 20 residues. The CDR3 DNA follows: TGTGCCGGCAGTCCTACCTGGCAGTTTTATCATAACTTCGATAATTCACCCCTCCACCTT. This translates into CAGSPTWQFYHNFDNSPLHL.

This clonotype occurred many times. The genes are TRBV6-1 and TRBJ1-5, with 7 bases aligning to TRBD1. Losses at the gene ends were 8 bases for V and 6 bases for J; bases not matched to a gene: 13. Germline V CDR1 and CDR2: MNHNS, SASEGT. This CDR3 comprises 15 residues. The CDR3 DNA is TGTGCCAGCGGAGGGGGCGCGGTGTACGGTCAGCCCCAGCATTTT. Protein sequence: CASGGGAVYGQPQHF.

J is TRBJ1-5 and V is TRBV6-5; no clear D gene. CDR1 and CDR2 (germline): MNHEY, SVGAGI. The CDR3 is 13 residues long. The V end was cut by 0 bases, the J end by 15 bases, with 15 bases between. CDR3 loop: CASSYSFNQARHF. CDR3 in DNA: TGTGCCAGCAGTTACTCGTTCAATCAGGCCCGGCATTTT.